This TCR beta chain was retrieved from a study of cytomegalovirus exposure and HLA in healthy donors. Study as a whole: Roughly 80 million unique TCRs from HLA-typed donors were held in an early data release. Broader study findings: Roughly uniform sequencing depth across donors was assumed, possibly incorrectly. Later analysis identified a missense DCLRE1C variant that was linked to TCR beta V- and J-gene trimming.

This CDR3 is 14 amino acids long. Trimming removed 0 bases from V and 7 bases from J, with 13 bases in between. CDR1 and CDR2 (germline): WNHNN, SYGVQD (reference sequence). Primers for the PCR totalled 60 Vbeta and 13 Jbeta. TCRdb keeps only in-frame clones here, not all; method: immunoSEQ multiplex PCR. The sample holds about 78,000 clones; approximately 77% are singletons and the top ten take 11%. This clone was seen just once. Antigen unknown. The chain links TRBV10-1 to TRBJ2-7, with D perhaps TRBD1 (6 bases). The clonotype originates from a woman aged 40-49 years in good health and CMV-seropositive. The sample comprised PBMCs. CDR3 DNA: TGCGCCAGCAGTGAGTCGACAGGATCCCTAGAGCAGTACTTC. Translation: CASSESTGSLEQYF.